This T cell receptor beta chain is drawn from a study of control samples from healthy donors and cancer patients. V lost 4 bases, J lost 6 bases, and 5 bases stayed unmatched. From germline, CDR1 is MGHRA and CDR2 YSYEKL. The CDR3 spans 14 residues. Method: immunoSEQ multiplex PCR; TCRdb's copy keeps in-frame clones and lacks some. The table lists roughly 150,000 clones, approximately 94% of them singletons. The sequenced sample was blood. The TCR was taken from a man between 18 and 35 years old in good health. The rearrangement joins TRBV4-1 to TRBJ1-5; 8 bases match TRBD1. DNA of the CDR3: TGCGCCAGCAGCCGAGGACAGGGAGGTCAGCCCCAGCATTTT. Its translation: CASSRGQGGQPQHF.